The rows below give T cell receptor beta chains drawn from one sample of a study of regulatory T cells in long-lasting Graves disease. In TCRdb, the multiplex PCR reads were re-called with MiXCR into one record per CDR3 protein. This table holds 440,000 or so distinct CDR3 sequences, about a sixth found once. In addition, the sample was reused for a study of T cells in Graves' hyperthyroidism and ophthalmopathy.

This specimen was peripheral blood mononuclear cells (PBMCs), taken at new diagnosis, from a patient treated with antithyroid drugs. The origin of the receptors is a woman aged 25 to 45 with Graves disease. Each CDR3 is given with its conserved first and last residue.

17	TRBV10-3	CAISEGDRGGGNQPQHF
13	TRBV30	CATRRAGPDTQYF
15	TRBV20-1	CSATKAADPNYGYTF
15	TRBV2	CASSDGREGGNEQFF
14	TRBV7-9	CASSDPGRNEPQHF
14	TRBV20-1	CSARLAGKSYTQYF
14	TRBV15	CATSVNRDSREAFF
18	TRBV6-1	CASSKFLGGSNSYNEQFF
15	TRBV3-1	CASSQERTLNTEAFF
12	TRBV12-3/TRBV12-4	CASSGQFYGYTF
15	TRBV28	CASSLWKGRSAPQHF
11	TRBV29-1	CSVEPDRGAFF
18	TRBV5-1	CASSNPLLGRGPQETQYF
15	TRBV20-1	CSARRQGQREETQYF
13	TRBV5-1	CASRMGTDYGYTF
13	TRBV7-9	CASSLLSGDTQYF
15	TRBV6-4	CASSVGGSPTDTQYF
13	TRBV7-9	CASSFRGAQPQHF
17	TRBV20-1	CSARDPTAGVGNNEQFF
15	TRBV12-3/TRBV12-4	CASSSPSGTTGELFF
14	TRBV28	CASSRPGDSYEQYF
13	TRBV14	CASSPRGSNEQFF
12	TRBV20-1	CSASGLTDTQYF
15	TRBV3-1	CASSQVGGGRRGYTF
14	TRBV7-2	CASSLVPGYNEQFF
16	TRBV7-9	CASSLGTGTDGHGYTF